This section outlines one T cell receptor beta chain sequence together with its context. Its antigen is not identified. This CDR3 has 15 residues. Germline V lookup: CDR1 MNHNS, CDR2 SASEGT. J gave up 7 bases and V 3 bases, and 5 bases lay outside the gene matches. This sample stems from a study of cytomegalovirus exposure and HLA in healthy donors. On the study more broadly: Earlier findings included roughly 120 million unique TCR beta sequences obtained from about 180 million T cells.

The PCR employed 60 Vbeta primers together with 13 Jbeta primers. Profiled with immunoSEQ multiplex PCR; TCRdb holds only in-frame clones, not every one. Of roughly 150,000 clones listed, 70% to 85% are singletons. Whole-study results and caveats: Later genetic work tied a missense DCLRE1C variant to beta-chain V and J trimming. A later analysis showed HLA-associated TCR beta chains outstripping equally common others in clonal expansion.

Input material: PBMCs. The TCR sequence derives from a woman in her fifties or sixties in good health and CMV-seropositive. The chain carries TRBV6-1 and TRBJ1-6; the match to TRBD1 covers 8 bases. The CDR3 DNA reads TGTGCCAGCAGTGACGCCGGGACAGGAAATTCACCCCTCCACTTT. Translation: CASSDAGTGNSPLHF.